These 28 T cell receptor beta chains share one sample of origin, sequenced in a study of cytomegalovirus exposure and HLA in healthy donors (TCRdb year 2017). To prepare the library, the immunoSEQ multiplex PCR assay was applied. The multiplex PCR relied on a mix of 60 forward primers for TCR Vbeta segments and 13 reverse primers for TCR Jbeta segments. TCRdb obtained this table from immuneACCESS and retained in-frame rearrangements with V and J assigned. These tables miss some clones; where compared with another copy, unresolved V genes account for less than half of the shortfall, and the remainder is unexplained. The sample has about 190,000 clones on record, over 70% of them singletons. About 2% of the sample is taken by the ten largest. The sequenced material came from PBMCs. All receptors come from a young woman in good health and CMV-seropositive.

The rearrangement joins TRBV7-2 to TRBJ2-1; 9 bases match TRBD1. With 3 bases clipped from V and 6 bases from J, the junction kept 9 bases outside the gene matches. This CDR3 region has 16 residues. CDR1 and CDR2 (germline): SGHTA, FQGNSA. The CDR3 DNA is TGTGCCAGCAGCTTGGTGGCCGGGACAGGGTCCAATGAGCAGTTCTTC. The encoded protein is CASSLVAGTGSNEQFF.

The rearrangement joins TRBV10-1 to TRBJ2-3; possibly TRBD2 for D (5 bases). CDR3 length: 14 amino acids. Trimming took off 5 bases at V and 4 bases at J, with 13 bases between the two ends. The germline CDR1 and CDR2 sequences are WNHNN and SYGVQD (reference sequence). The CDR3 region has the DNA TGCGCCAGCAGTTTGTGGACTGACCCAGATACGCAGTATTTT. Translated: CASSLWTDPDTQYF.

The genes are TRBV10-3 and TRBJ2-5, with D hard to call. V dropped 6 bases and J dropped 3 bases, with 5 bases sitting between them. CDR1 ENHRY and CDR2 SYGVKD come from the germline V gene. The CDR3 loop spans 11 amino acids. The CDR3 here is CAISTEETQYF. The DNA for the CDR3 is TGTGCCATCAGCACGGAAGAGACCCAGTACTTC.

The chain joins TRBV6-1 to TRBJ1-1; the match to TRBD1 covers 8 bases. With V trimmed by 0 bases and J by 7 bases, 10 bases remained unmatched. This CDR3 contains 16 residues. Per germline, CDR1 MNHNS and CDR2 SASEGT. The CDR3 loop is CASSEAVRQGLSEAFF. CDR3 nucleotide sequence: TGTGCCAGCAGTGAAGCGGTACGACAGGGGCTTAGTGAAGCTTTCTTT.

The chain joins TRBV7-2 to TRBJ1-6; TRBD1 matches 10 bases. CDR3 size: 14 residues. The V gene end was trimmed by 4 bases and the J gene end by 10 bases; junction bases not matched to a gene: 4. Germline V lookup: CDR1 SGHTA, CDR2 FQGNSA. The DNA of the CDR3 is TGTGCCAGCAGCTACCGGGACAGGGGCTCACCCCTCCACTTT. Encoded protein: CASSYRDRGSPLHF.

This clone showed up just once. The chain links TRBV30 to TRBJ2-5; 10 bases line up with TRBD2. J gave up 5 bases and V 4 bases, and 1 base lay outside the gene matches. The CDR3 spans 12 residues. Germline V gene data show CDR1 as GTSNPN and CDR2 as SVGIG (reference sequence). The CDR3 nucleotides are TGTGCCTGGACTAGCGGGGGTGAGACCCAGTACTTC. As protein: CAWTSGGETQYF.

This chain joins TRBV7-9 and TRBJ2-3; TRBD1 agrees at 8 bases. There are 16 residues in the CDR3. The V gene end was trimmed by 1 base and the J gene end by 4 bases; junction bases not matched to a gene: 7. CDR1 SEHNR and CDR2 FQNEAQ come from the germline V gene (reference sequence). The CDR3 loop reads CASSLGGGQGADTQYF. The CDR3 coding sequence is TGTGCCAGCAGCTTAGGGGGTGGACAGGGCGCAGATACGCAGTATTTT.

On this clone: One end of the junction varies from germline; a read error may be responsible. The sample carries other DNA sequences with the same CDR3. The V and J genes are TRBV5-3 and TRBJ2-3; D might be TRBD2 (6 bases). TRBV5-3 is reported as an ORF; its role is uncertain. The CDR3 sequence is 16 residues long. Here the CDR3 reads CARSYAGLRLTDTQYF. The CDR3 bases are TGTGCCAGAAGCTACGCAGGACTACGTCTCACAGATACACAGTATTTT.

This chain uses TRBV7-9 with TRBJ1-3; perhaps TRBD1 as D (6 bases). The CDR3 runs 16 residues. Germline lookup yields CDR1 SEHNR and CDR2 FQNEAQ (reference sequence). Trimming shortened V by 4 bases and J by 4 bases, and 17 bases separated the two germline ends. As DNA, the CDR3 is TGTGCCAGCAGCTCCCTACCGGGAGGGGGAGGAAACACCATATATTTT. Amino acid sequence: CASSSLPGGGGNTIYF.

The V and J genes are TRBV6-5 and TRBJ1-6; D unresolved. CDR3 length: 15 residues. Trimming shortened V by 6 bases and J by 5 bases, and 14 bases separated the two germline ends. CDR1 is MNHEY, CDR2 SVGAGI, per germline. The CDR3 DNA reads TGTGCCAGCAGGCGAGGTATCTTTGATAATTCACCCCTCCACTTT. This sequence encodes CASRRGIFDNSPLHF.

V gene TRBV2 combines with J gene TRBJ1-3; the D gene is possibly TRBD1 (6 bases). V was trimmed by 6 bases and J by 4 bases, leaving 16 bases between them. Germline V lookup: CDR1 SNHLY, CDR2 FYNNEI. The CDR3 runs 15 residues. The CDR3 region has the DNA TGTGCCAGCAGCAAACAGGGTCTTGGAGGAAACACCATATATTTT. Translating gives CASSKQGLGGNTIYF. Full variable domain (remainder filled in from reference TRBV2 and TRBJ1-3): EPEVTQTPSHQVTQMGQEVILRCVPISNHLYFYWYRQILGQKVEFLVSFYNNEISEKSEIFDDQFSVERPDGSNFTLKIRSTKLEDSAMYFCASSKQGLGGNTIYFGEGSWLTVV.

This CDR3 is CASSFTETYEQYF. The CDR3, as DNA: TGTGCCAGCAGCTTCACAGAAACCTACGAGCAGTACTTC. This chain joins TRBV7-2 and TRBJ2-7; D is ambiguous. Trimming removed 3 bases at V and 2 bases at J, with 8 bases between. CDR1 SGHTA and CDR2 FQGNSA come from the germline V gene. The CDR3 has 13 residues.

The gene calls are TRBV9 and TRBJ1-2, with a weak D call TRBD1 (6 bases). V lost 1 base, J lost 8 bases, and 18 bases lay in between. Germline values: CDR1 SGDLS, CDR2 YYNGEE. There are 15 residues in the CDR3. CDR3 bases: TGTGCCAGCAGCGTATCAACAGGGTGGATCTCCGGCTACACCTTC. Its protein is CASSVSTGWISGYTF. The full variable domain, with the rest looked up from reference TRBV9 and TRBJ1-2, is DSGVTQTPKHLITATGQRVTLRCSPRSGDLSVYWYQQSLDQGLQFLIQYYNGEERAKGNILERFSAQQFPDLHSELNLSSLELGDSALYFCASSVSTGWISGYTFGSGTRLTVV.

This clone was detected a few times. The rearrangement links TRBV5-5 to TRBJ1-2; 7 nucleotides align to TRBD1. This CDR3 has 13 residues. The V gene end was trimmed by 3 bases and the J gene end by 4 bases; junction bases not matched to a gene: 3. Germline assignment: CDR1 SGHKS and CDR2 YYEKEE (reference sequence). The CDR3 DNA reads as TGTGCCAGCAGCTCGACAGGGACCTATGGCTACACCTTC. It specifies CASSSTGTYGYTF. Supplemented by reference TRBV5-5 and TRBJ1-2, the full variable domain reads DAGVTQSPTHLIKTRGQQVTLRCSPISGHKSVSWYQQVLGQGPQFIFQYYEKEERGRGNFPDRFSARQFPNYSSELNVNALLLGDSALYLCASSSTGTYGYTFGSGTRLTVV.

The chain has TRBV30 and TRBJ2-5, with D possibly matching TRBD1 (6 bases). Trimming left V 3 bases short and J 5 bases short, with 10 bases between. Germline loops: CDR1 GTSNPN, CDR2 SVGIG (reference sequence). This CDR3 spans 12 amino acids. The CDR3 reads CAWSVTGETQYF. The CDR3 coding sequence is TGTGCCTGGAGCGTAACAGGGGAGACCCAGTACTTC.

This chain uses TRBV30 with TRBJ1-2, with 7 bases that match TRBD1. The CDR3 totals 12 residues. Germline V gene data show CDR1 as GTSNPN and CDR2 as SVGIG (reference sequence). V dropped 4 bases and J dropped 7; count of bases not matched to a gene: 6. In DNA form, the CDR3 reads TGTGCCTGGACCCGACAGGGTTCTGGCTACACCTTC. Encoded protein: CAWTRQGSGYTF.

This chain joins TRBV7-9 and TRBJ1-2; perhaps TRBD1 as D (6 bases). Deletions cut 1 base from V and 5 bases from J, with 8 bases between. CDR1 is SEHNR, CDR2 FQNEAQ, per germline (reference sequence). CDR3 length equals 13 residues. The CDR3 protein is CASSLEGEYGYTF. Here the CDR3 DNA reads TGTGCCAGCAGCTTAGAGGGGGAGTATGGCTACACCTTC.

This clone has a handful of counts. The rearrangement links TRBV7-9 to TRBJ1-3; a weak D match, TRBD1 (5 bases). The CDR3 covers 16 residues. V dropped 5 bases and J dropped 0 bases, with 14 bases sitting between them. The germline V gene has CDR1 SEHNR and CDR2 FQNEAQ (reference sequence). CDR3 sequence reads: CASSPSVGGSGNTIYF. The CDR3 DNA reads TGTGCCAGCAGCCCGTCGGTCGGGGGCTCTGGAAACACCATATATTTT.

The rearrangement uses TRBV19 and TRBJ1-6; D possibly corresponds to TRBD1 (6 bases). This CDR3 is 17 amino acids long. Deletions cut 6 bases from V and 0 bases from J, with 15 bases between. Germline lookup yields CDR1 LNHDA and CDR2 SQIVND (reference sequence). CDR3 sequence (DNA): TGTGCCAGTAGGTTTGGGGGCCCTAGCTCCTATAATTCACCCCTCCACTTT. Protein sequence: CASRFGGPSSYNSPLHF.

The rearrangement joins TRBV4-1 to TRBJ1-5; tentatively, D is TRBD1 (6 bases). The CDR3 loop spans 14 amino acids. Per germline, CDR1 MGHRA and CDR2 YSYEKL. V was clipped by 0 bases and J by 5 bases, with 8 bases between them. In DNA form, the CDR3 reads TGCGCCAGCAGCCAAGAGGCAGGGGATCAGCCCCAGCATTTT. Encoded protein: CASSQEAGDQPQHF.

The genes are TRBV20-1 and TRBJ2-3; 7 bases are shared with TRBD1. This CDR3 region has 11 residues. With V trimmed by 6 bases and J by 6 bases, 3 bases remained unmatched. Per the germline V gene, CDR1 is DFQATT and CDR2 is SNEGSKA (reference sequence). This CDR3 is CSAKTGDTQYF. DNA of the CDR3: TGCAGTGCAAAGACAGGGGATACGCAGTATTTT.

The chain carries TRBV19 and TRBJ1-6; D uncertain. The CDR3 contains 15 residues. The V gene lost 3 bases and the J gene lost 0 bases, with 6 bases spanning the gap. CDR1 LNHDA and CDR2 SQIVND come from the germline V gene (reference sequence). The DNA of the CDR3 is TGTGCCAGTAGTATCCGGAGCTCCTATAATTCACCCCTCCACTTT. It codes for CASSIRSSYNSPLHF. Full variable domain (remainder filled in from reference TRBV19 and TRBJ1-6): DGGITQSPKYLFRKEGQNVTLSCEQNLNHDAMYWYRQDPGQGLRLIYYSQIVNDFQKGDIAEGYSVSREKKESFPLTVTSAQKNPTAFYLCASSIRSSYNSPLHFGNGTRLTVT.

In this sample, this clone turned up once. This rearrangement joins TRBV30 to TRBJ2-5; weak D call: TRBD1 (6 bases). The CDR3 extends over 14 amino acids. V lost 0 bases to trimming and J lost 5 bases, with 13 bases between them. In germline, CDR1 is GTSNPN, CDR2 SVGIG (reference sequence). The CDR3 loop reads CAWSVTGQAETQYF. In DNA form, the CDR3 reads TGTGCCTGGAGTGTTACGGGACAAGCTGAGACCCAGTACTTC.

The chain couples TRBV6-1 to TRBJ1-5, with D possibly being TRBD1 (5 bases). The V gene lost 2 bases and the J gene lost 6 bases, with 8 bases spanning the gap. From germline, CDR1 is MNHNS and CDR2 SASEGT. There are 13 residues in the CDR3. CDR3 sequence reads: CASSEQGTQPQHF. The CDR3, as DNA: TGTGCCAGCAGTGAACAGGGTACTCAGCCCCAGCATTTT.

CDR3 sequence reads: CASSVEGRGASDTQYF. CDR3 bases: TGTGCCAGCAGCGTAGAAGGACGGGGTGCGTCAGATACGCAGTATTTT. The gene calls are TRBV9 and TRBJ2-3; TRBD2 might be the D (5 bases). The CDR3 spans 16 residues. Germline V CDR1 and CDR2: SGDLS, YYNGEE. Trimming pared 0 bases from V and 4 bases from J, leaving 15 bases between.

V gene TRBV7-3 combines with J gene TRBJ2-6; the D is unclear. CDR3 length: 14 residues. Germline loops: CDR1 SGHTA, CDR2 FQGTGA. V lost 5 bases to trimming and J lost 0 bases, with 5 bases between them. The CDR3 bases are TGTGCCAGCAGCCCCCACTCTGGGGCCAACGTCCTGACTTTC. Protein sequence: CASSPHSGANVLTF.

The CDR3 region is CASSSDRGNTEAFF. CDR3 nucleotides: TGTGCCAGCTCAAGCGACAGGGGGAACACTGAAGCTTTCTTT. This chain links TRBV18 with TRBJ1-1; 8 bases align to TRBD1. The CDR3 covers 14 residues. Germline CDR1 is KGHSH and CDR2 is LQKENI. Trimming took 5 bases from V and 1 from J; bases not matched to a gene: 3.

CDR3 residues: CSVGGTASDTQYF. The CDR3 bases are TGCAGCGTTGGTGGGACAGCCTCAGATACGCAGTATTTT. This chain uses TRBV29-1 with TRBJ2-3; 7 bases line up with TRBD1. V shed 4 bases, J shed 4 bases, and the junction held 5 bases outside the gene matches. CDR3 length: 13 residues. Looked up from germline, CDR1 is SQVTM and CDR2 is ANQGSEA.